This record covers a single T cell receptor beta chain. No antigen is known for it. No quality values exist for individual bases; no much larger clone is one base distant. Taken from the germline V gene, the CDR1 and CDR2 loops are SGDLS and YYNGEE. From the cysteine up to the phenylalanine, the CDR3 has a length of 15 residues. Only the CDR3 part of the read is kept: 45 bases, read in frame from the first base. Trimming leaves V shorter by 0 bases and J shorter by 4 bases, with the junction holding 6 bases beyond the gene matches. The library was produced with the immunoSEQ multiplex PCR assay. The table comes from immuneACCESS by way of TCRdb, which keeps in-frame sequences with V and J called. Part of the clones is missing from these tables; in studies checked, under half for an unresolved V gene and the rest for unknown reasons. This sample is represented by some 150,000 clones; approximately 94% of them were singletons. The top ten hold 14% of the sample.

These data are taken from a study of control samples from healthy donors and cancer patients (dated by TCRdb to the early 2020s). This receptor was taken from a man in his sixties with colorectal cancer. In this chain, TRBV9 is recombined with TRBJ2-7, with 8 bases aligning to TRBD1. Sequencing used PBMCs. The sequenced DNA is TGTGCCAGCAGCGTAGCGGCGCAGGGGGCTTACGAGCAGTACTTC. Its coded protein is CASSVAAQGAYEQYF.